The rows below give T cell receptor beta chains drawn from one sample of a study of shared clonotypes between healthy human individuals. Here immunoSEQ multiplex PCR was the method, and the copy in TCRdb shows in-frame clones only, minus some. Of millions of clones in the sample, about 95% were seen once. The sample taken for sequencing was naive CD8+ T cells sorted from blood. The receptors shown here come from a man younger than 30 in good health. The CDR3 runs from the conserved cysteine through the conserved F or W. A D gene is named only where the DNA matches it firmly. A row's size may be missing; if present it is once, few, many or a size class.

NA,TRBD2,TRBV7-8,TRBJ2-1,CASSPRTSGGTFF,TGTGCCAGCAGCCCGCGAACTAGCGGGGGAACGTTCTTC
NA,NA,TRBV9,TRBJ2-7,CASSVESWGSSYEQYF,TGTGCCAGCAGCGTAGAATCGTGGGGGTCATCCTACGAGCAGTACTTC
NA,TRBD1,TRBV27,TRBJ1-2,CASSHPGTGVYGYTF,TGTGCCAGCAGTCACCCCGGGACAGGGGTCTATGGCTACACCTTC
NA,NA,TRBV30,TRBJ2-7,CAWSGGSYEQYF,TGTGCCTGGAGCGGAGGGTCCTACGAGCAGTACTTC
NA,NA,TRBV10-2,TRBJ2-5,CASRGLAQETQYF,TGCGCCAGCAGGGGACTGGCCCAAGAGACCCAGTACTTC
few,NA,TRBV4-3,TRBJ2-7,CASSQDRPYEQYF,TGCGCCAGCAGCCAAGACAGGCCCTACGAGCAGTACTTC
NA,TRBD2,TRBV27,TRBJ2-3,CASSPGTSSTDTQYF,TGTGCCAGCAGTCCCGGGACTAGCAGCACAGATACGCAGTATTTT
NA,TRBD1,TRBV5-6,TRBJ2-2,CASSLTGAGELFF,TGTGCCAGCAGCTTGACAGGGGCCGGGGAGCTGTTTTTT
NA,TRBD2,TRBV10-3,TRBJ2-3,CAISGGGVADTQYF,TGTGCCATCTCCGGGGGGGGAGTGGCAGATACGCAGTATTTT
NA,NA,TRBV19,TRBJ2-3,CASSLQGSDTQYF,TGTGCCAGTAGTCTACAGGGTTCAGATACGCAGTATTTT
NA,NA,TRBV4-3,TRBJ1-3,CASSQDGGPGNTIYF,TGCGCCAGCAGCCAAGATGGAGGGCCCGGAAACACCATATATTTT
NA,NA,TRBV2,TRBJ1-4,CASERGSEEEKLFF,TGTGCCAGCGAGAGAGGGTCCGAGGAGGAAAAACTGTTTTTT
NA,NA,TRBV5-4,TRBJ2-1,CASSAHVGAAYNEQFF,TGTGCCAGCAGCGCCCACGTGGGAGCGGCCTACAATGAGCAGTTCTTC
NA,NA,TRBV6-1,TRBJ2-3,CASRVTASSTDTQYF,TGTGCCAGCAGGGTGACCGCCAGTAGCACAGATACGCAGTATTTT
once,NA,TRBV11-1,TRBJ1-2,CASGPDGGYGYTF,TGTGCCAGCGGCCCGGACGGCGGCTATGGCTACACCTTC
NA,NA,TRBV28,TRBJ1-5,CASSLEDRDVGNQPQHF,TGTGCCAGCAGTTTGGAGGACCGGGACGTAGGCAATCAGCCCCAGCATTTT
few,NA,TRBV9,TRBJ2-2,CASSLGGGTGELFF,TGTGCCAGCAGCCTGGGAGGGGGCACCGGGGAGCTGTTTTTT
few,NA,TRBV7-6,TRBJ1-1,CASSLNTEAFF,TGTGCCAGCAGCTTGAACACTGAAGCTTTCTTT
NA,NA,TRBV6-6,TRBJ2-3,CASSWVSSTDTQYF,TGTGCCAGCAGTTGGGTATCTAGCACAGATACGCAGTATTTT
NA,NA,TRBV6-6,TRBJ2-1,CASSSGNYNEQFF,TGTGCCAGCAGCTCCGGAAATTACAATGAGCAGTTCTTC
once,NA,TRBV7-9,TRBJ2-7,CASSPGGRQSSYEQYF,TGTGCCAGCAGCCCGGGGGGCCGGCAAAGCTCCTACGAGCAGTACTTC
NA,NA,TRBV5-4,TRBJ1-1,CASSFRGNTEAFF,TGTGCCAGCAGCTTCCGGGGGAACACTGAAGCTTTCTTT
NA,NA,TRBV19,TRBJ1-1,CASSGETEAFF,TGTGCCAGTTCCGGGGAGACTGAAGCTTTCTTT
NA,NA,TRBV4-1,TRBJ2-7,CASSQALVGEQYF,TGCGCCAGCAGCCAAGCACTAGTCGGCGAGCAGTACTTC
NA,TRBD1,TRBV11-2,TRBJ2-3,CASSPEDRGRPDTQYF,TGTGCCAGCAGCCCGGAGGACAGGGGGCGCCCAGATACGCAGTATTTT
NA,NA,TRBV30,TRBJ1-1,CAWNPSGWGTEAFF,TGTGCCTGGAATCCCTCGGGGTGGGGCACTGAAGCTTTCTTT
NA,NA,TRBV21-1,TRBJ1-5,CASSKPRRRVAPQHF,TGTGCCAGCAGCAAACCCCGGAGAAGGGTTGCGCCCCAGCATTTT
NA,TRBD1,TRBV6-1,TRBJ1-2,CASSDGGGGGYGYTF,TGTGCCAGCAGTGACGGGGGAGGGGGCGGGTATGGCTACACCTTC
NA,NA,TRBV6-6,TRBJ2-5,CASSYSRNIKGETQYF,TGTGCCAGCAGTTACTCTCGGAATATCAAGGGAGAGACCCAGTACTTC
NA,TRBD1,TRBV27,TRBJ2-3,CASTLIGQGSTDTQYF,TGTGCCAGCACCCTAATAGGACAGGGAAGCACAGATACGCAGTATTTT
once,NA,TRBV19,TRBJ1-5,CASNDEWGNQPQHF,TGTGCCAGTAATGATGAGTGGGGTAATCAGCCCCAGCATTTT
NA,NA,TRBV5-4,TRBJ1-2,CASSFDRYYGYTF,TGTGCCAGCAGCTTTGACAGATACTATGGCTACACCTTC
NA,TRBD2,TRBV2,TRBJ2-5,CASSALAGAETQYF,TGTGCCAGCAGTGCGTTAGCGGGAGCGGAGACCCAGTACTTC
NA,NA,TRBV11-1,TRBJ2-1,CASTNLGLGDEQFF,TGTGCCAGCACCAACCTGGGACTTGGGGATGAGCAGTTCTTC
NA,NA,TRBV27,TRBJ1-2,CASSLSPFVGGYGYTF,TGTGCCAGCAGTTTATCCCCGTTTGTCGGGGGATATGGCTACACCTTC
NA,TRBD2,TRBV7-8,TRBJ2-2,CASSLGLAGGENTGELFF,TGTGCCAGCAGCTTAGGACTAGCGGGAGGCGAGAACACCGGGGAGCTGTTTTTT
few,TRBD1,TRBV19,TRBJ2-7,CASSMGQGAYEQYF,TGTGCCAGTAGTATGGGACAGGGGGCTTACGAGCAGTACTTC
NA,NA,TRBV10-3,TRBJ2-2,CAIGTMVVTGELFF,TGTGCCATCGGGACCATGGTAGTCACCGGGGAGCTGTTTTTT
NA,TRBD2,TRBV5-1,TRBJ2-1,CATRAGDNNEQFF,TGCGCCACCCGAGCGGGAGACAACAATGAGCAGTTCTTC
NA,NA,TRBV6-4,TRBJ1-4,CARNPLEDSLNEKLFF,TGTGCCAGAAATCCCTTAGAGGACAGCCTGAATGAAAAACTGTTTTTT
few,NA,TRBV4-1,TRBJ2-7,CASSPEGVGGFEQYF,TGCGCCAGCAGCCCCGAGGGGGTAGGCGGGTTCGAGCAGTACTTC
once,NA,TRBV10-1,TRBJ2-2,CASSEPGTGELFF,TGCGCCAGCAGTGAGCCGGGGACCGGGGAGCTGTTTTTT
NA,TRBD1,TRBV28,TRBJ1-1,CASSGLPDRGFMNTEAFF,TGTGCCAGCAGTGGACTCCCGGACAGGGGTTTCATGAACACTGAAGCTTTCTTT
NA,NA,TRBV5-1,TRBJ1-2,CASSLEPGTHYGYTF,TGCGCCAGCAGCTTGGAGCCGGGGACCCACTATGGCTACACCTTC
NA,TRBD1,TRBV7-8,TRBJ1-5,CASSSGQGYSNQPQHF,TGTGCCAGCAGCTCGGGACAGGGGTATAGCAATCAGCCCCAGCATTTT
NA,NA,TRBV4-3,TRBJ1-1,CASSQSEGGYTEAFF,TGCGCCAGCAGCCAGTCCGAGGGGGGCTATACTGAAGCTTTCTTT
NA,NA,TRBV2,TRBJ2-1,CASQGLENSYNEQFF,TGTGCCAGTCAAGGACTCGAAAACTCCTACAATGAGCAGTTCTTC
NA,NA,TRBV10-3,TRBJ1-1,CATGADPNTEAFF,TGTGCCACGGGGGCGGACCCGAACACTGAAGCTTTCTTT
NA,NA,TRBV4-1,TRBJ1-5,CASSPAAGLYNQPQHF,TGCGCCAGCAGCCCCGCAGCGGGCCTGTACAATCAGCCCCAGCATTTT
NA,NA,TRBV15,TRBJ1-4,CATSRELVNEKLFF,TGTGCCACCAGCAGAGAACTGGTAAATGAAAAACTGTTTTTT
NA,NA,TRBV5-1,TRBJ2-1,CASSPYGVYNEQFF,TGCGCCAGCAGCCCTTATGGGGTCTACAATGAGCAGTTCTTC
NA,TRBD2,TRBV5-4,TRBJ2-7,CASSLVAGVNYEQYF,TGTGCCAGCAGCTTGGTAGCGGGAGTTAACTACGAGCAGTACTTC
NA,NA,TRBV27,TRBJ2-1,CASSLNSYNEQFF,TGTGCCAGCAGTTTAAACTCCTACAATGAGCAGTTCTTC
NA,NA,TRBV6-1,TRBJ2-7,CASSEWPTAKSYEQYF,TGTGCCAGCAGTGAATGGCCCACCGCCAAGTCCTACGAGCAGTACTTC
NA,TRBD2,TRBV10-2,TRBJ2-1,CASSTSGSFNEQFF,TGCGCCAGCAGTACTAGCGGGAGTTTCAATGAGCAGTTCTTC
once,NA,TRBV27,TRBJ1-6,CASSLWSNSPLHF,TGTGCCAGCAGTTTATGGTCCAATTCACCCCTCCACTTT
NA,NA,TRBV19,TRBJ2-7,CASSLQGTNEQYF,TGTGCCAGTAGTCTCCAGGGAACAAACGAGCAGTACTTC
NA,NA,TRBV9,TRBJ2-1,CASSVGDGSHYNEQFF,TGTGCCAGCAGCGTAGGGGACGGGAGCCACTACAATGAGCAGTTCTTC
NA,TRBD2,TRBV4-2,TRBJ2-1,CASSPGLAGAYNEQFF,TGTGCCAGCAGCCCGGGACTAGCGGGGGCCTACAATGAGCAGTTCTTC